What follows are 3 T cell receptor beta chains derived from one specimen sequenced in a study of radiotherapy plus CTLA-4 blockade in lung cancer. Here immunoSEQ multiplex PCR was the method, and the copy in TCRdb shows in-frame clones only, minus some. The table shows approximately 60,000 clones, with around three quarters occurring only once. The starting material was peripheral blood, obtained from a patient treated with radiotherapy plus ipilimumab. The source is a human donor with non-small cell lung cancer who had a complete response to radiotherapy plus ipilimumab.

The V gene is TRBV30, the J gene TRBJ2-3; 8 positions agree with TRBD2. Germline V gene lookup returns CDR1 GTSNPN and CDR2 SVGIG (reference sequence). Trimming took 1 base from V and 2 from J; bases not matched to a gene: 5. The CDR3 covers 15 residues. DNA for the CDR3: TGTGCCTGGAGTGGATGGCGGGAGGCCACAGATACGCAGTATTTT. This codes for CAWSGWREATDTQYF.

The CDR3 sequence is CASSAGQSYEQYV. CDR3 coding DNA: TGTGCCAGCAGCGCAGGACAGTCCTACGAGCAGTACGTC. The V and J genes are TRBV6-5 and TRBJ2-7; perhaps TRBD1 as D (6 bases). There are 13 residues in the CDR3. With 6 bases removed from V and 1 base from J, the gap between germline ends came to 10 bases. In germline, CDR1 is MNHEY, CDR2 SVGAGI.

This rearrangement joins TRBV7-2 to TRBJ2-3; no clear D. The CDR3 loop spans 13 amino acids. Trimming took 2 bases from V and 2 from J, leaving 5 bases between them. CDR1 is SGHTA and CDR2 is FQGNSA in the germline V gene. In nucleotides, the CDR3 is TGTGCCAGCAGCTTAACGATCACAGATACGCAGTATTTT. Translated, it gives CASSLTITDTQYF.